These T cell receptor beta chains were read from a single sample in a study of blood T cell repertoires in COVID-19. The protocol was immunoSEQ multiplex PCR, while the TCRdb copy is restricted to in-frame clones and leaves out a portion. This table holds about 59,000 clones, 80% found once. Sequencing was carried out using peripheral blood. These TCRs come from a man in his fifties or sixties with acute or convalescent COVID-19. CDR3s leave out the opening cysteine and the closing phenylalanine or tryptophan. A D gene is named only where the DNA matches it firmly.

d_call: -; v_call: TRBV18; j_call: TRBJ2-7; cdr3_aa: ASSRGGQGTYEQY
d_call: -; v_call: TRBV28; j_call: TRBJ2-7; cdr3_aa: ASSPYGPGSPAYEQY
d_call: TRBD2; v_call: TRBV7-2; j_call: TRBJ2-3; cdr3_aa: ASSLILGFAGGADTQY
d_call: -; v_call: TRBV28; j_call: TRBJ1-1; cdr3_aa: ASNEPGDLTEAF
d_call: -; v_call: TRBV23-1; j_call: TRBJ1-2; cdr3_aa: ASSRGGYGYT
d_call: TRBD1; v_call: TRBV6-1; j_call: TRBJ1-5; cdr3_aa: ASSDRDRGFYQPQH
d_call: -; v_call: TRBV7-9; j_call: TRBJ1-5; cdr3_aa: ASSRNTGSSQPQH
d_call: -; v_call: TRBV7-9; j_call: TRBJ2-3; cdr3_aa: ASSPRRGSTDTQY
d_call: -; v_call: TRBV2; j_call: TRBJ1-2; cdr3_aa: ASNQGNYGYT
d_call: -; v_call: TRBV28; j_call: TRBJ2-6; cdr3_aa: ASVARGLGANVLT
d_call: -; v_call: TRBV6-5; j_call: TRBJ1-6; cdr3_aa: ASSYGWGGSNSPLH
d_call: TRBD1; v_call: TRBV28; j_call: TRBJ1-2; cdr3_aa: ASSSDRVGGYT
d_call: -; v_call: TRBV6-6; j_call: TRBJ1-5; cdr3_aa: ASSEGRVQPQH
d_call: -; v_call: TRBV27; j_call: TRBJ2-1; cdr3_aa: ASSPYQGWNEQF
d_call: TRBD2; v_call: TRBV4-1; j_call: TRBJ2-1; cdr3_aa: ASSLRVAGIGDEQF
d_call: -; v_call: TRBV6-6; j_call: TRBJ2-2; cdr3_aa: ASSLDSRGPGELF